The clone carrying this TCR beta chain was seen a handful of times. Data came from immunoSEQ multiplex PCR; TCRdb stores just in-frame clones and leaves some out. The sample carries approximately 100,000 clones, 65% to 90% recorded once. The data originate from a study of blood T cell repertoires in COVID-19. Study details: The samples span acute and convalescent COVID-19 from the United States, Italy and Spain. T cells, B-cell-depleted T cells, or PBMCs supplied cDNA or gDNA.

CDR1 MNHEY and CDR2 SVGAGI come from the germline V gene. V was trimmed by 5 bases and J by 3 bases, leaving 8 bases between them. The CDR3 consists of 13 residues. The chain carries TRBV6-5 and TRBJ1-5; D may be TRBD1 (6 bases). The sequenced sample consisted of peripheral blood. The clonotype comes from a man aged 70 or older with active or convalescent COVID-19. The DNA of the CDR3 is TGTGCCAGCAGTCGACAGGACAATCAGCCCCAGCATTTT. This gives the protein CASSRQDNQPQHF.